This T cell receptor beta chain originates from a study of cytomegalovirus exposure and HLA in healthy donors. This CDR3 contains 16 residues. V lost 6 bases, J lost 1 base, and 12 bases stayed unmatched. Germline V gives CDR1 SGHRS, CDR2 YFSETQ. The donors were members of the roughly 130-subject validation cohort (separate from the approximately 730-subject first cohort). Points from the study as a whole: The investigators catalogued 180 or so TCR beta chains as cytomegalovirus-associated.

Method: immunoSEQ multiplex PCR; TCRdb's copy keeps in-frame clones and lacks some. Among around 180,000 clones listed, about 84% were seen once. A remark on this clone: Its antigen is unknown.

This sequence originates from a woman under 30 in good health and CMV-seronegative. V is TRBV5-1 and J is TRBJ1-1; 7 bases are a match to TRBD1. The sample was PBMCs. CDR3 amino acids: CASTVSYAGGNTEAFF. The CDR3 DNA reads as TGCGCCAGCACCGTTTCCTATGCAGGGGGGAACACTGAAGCTTTCTTT.